This is a list of T cell receptor beta chains from one sample in a study of tumor-infiltrating lymphocytes in primary liver carcinoma. TCRdb analysed the multiplex PCR reads with MiXCR anew, one entry per CDR3 protein. The sample carries roughly 32,000 distinct CDR3 sequences, about 82% recorded once. The sample consisted of liver tumor tissue from sampling region 5. The receptor source for this set is a man aged 40-49 years with primary liver carcinoma and hepatitis B virus infection. CDR3s include the opening cysteine and the closing phenylalanine or tryptophan. The D gene is left open where the match is weak. The listing skips clone size in some rows; elsewhere it reads once, few, many or a size class.

d_gene	v_gene	abundance	j_gene	CDR3nt	CDR3aa
.	TRBV4-3	once	TRBJ2-3	TGCGCCAGCCAGCACCCCCTTGGCGGGACTAGCACAGATACGCAGTATTTT	CASQHPLGGTSTDTQYF
.	TRBV5-5	.	TRBJ2-7	TGTGCCAGCAGTTACTCCCCCCACAGGGACTCCTGCGAGCAGTATTTC	CASSYSPHRDSCEQYF
.	TRBV4-1	.	TRBJ2-7	TGCGCCAGTAGCCGGGGCCGTTGGTATGAGCAGTACTTC	CASSRGRWYEQYF
.	TRBV29-1	few	TRBJ2-3	TGCGACGTTGAGGGAAGTACAGATACGCAGTATTTT	CDVEGSTDTQYF
.	TRBV6-6	.	TRBJ1-1	TGTGCCAGCAGTTACGTGGAAACTGAAGCTCTCTTC	CASSYVETEALF
.	TRBV24-1	.	TRBJ1-2	TGTGCCACCAGAACTGGGGGCTGGGGCTACACCTTC	CATRTGGWGYTF
.	TRBV5-6	.	TRBJ2-2	TGTGCCAGCAACTCCGGGGCAGGGGTGACCGGGGAGTTGTTTTTT	CASNSGAGVTGELFF
.	TRBV29-1	.	TRBJ1-2	TGCAGCGTTGTCCAATGGAATGGCTACATCTTC	CSVVQWNGYIF
.	TRBV24-1	many	TRBJ1-5	TGTGCCACCAGTGATTCCGGGTTTTGGCCCCAGCATTTT	CATSDSGFWPQHF
.	TRBV10-3	.	TRBJ2-7	TGTGCCACGTCCGAGGAAAACGAACAGTACTTC	CATSEENEQYF
.	TRBV11-2	.	TRBJ2-5	TGTGTCAGCAGCTCGGGTCAGGTGAGGGAGACCCAGTACTTC	CVSSSGQVRETQYF
.	TRBV11-2	.	TRBJ2-2	TGTGCCAGCAGCTTTACGGGATCGGACACAGGGGAGCTGTTTTTT	CASSFTGSDTGELFF
TRBD2	TRBV4-2	.	TRBJ2-3	TGTGTCAGCAGCCAAGTGGCGCTTCTAGCGGCAGCTACAGATACGCAGTATTTT	CVSSQVALLAAATDTQYF
TRBD1	TRBV6-2/TRBV6-3	many	TRBJ2-7	TGTGCCAGCACCAAAGGGGGCGGAGCCTACGAGCAGTACTTC	CASTKGGGAYEQYF
.	TRBV6-1	.	TRBJ1-2	TGTACCAGCAATGAAGGTACGAGCTATGGCTACACCTTC	CTSNEGTSYGYTF
.	TRBV29-1	.	TRBJ2-7	TGCAGCGTTGCGGGTGTTCCCTACTACGAGCAGTACTTC	CSVAGVPYYEQYF
.	TRBV10-3	.	TRBJ1-1	TGTGCCATCAAGGCAGAGGAGAACGCTGAAGCTTTCTTT	CAIKAEENAEAFF
.	TRBV29-1	.	TRBJ2-2	TGCAGCGTTCCACGTAGCGGAGGGACCAGGGAGCTGGTTTTT	CSVPRSGGTRELVF
.	TRBV29-1	.	TRBJ2-5	TGCAGCAAACTCACCCAGGGGTTGGAGACCCAGTACTTC	CSKLTQGLETQYF
.	TRBV11-2	.	TRBJ2-7	TGTACCAGCAGCTTCATACAGGTGGCCAAACATAACGAGCAGTACTTC	CTSSFIQVAKHNEQYF
.	TRBV5-4	.	TRBJ2-6	TGTGCCAGCAGCACCGGAGGAGGGTATGGGGTCAACGTCCTGACTTTC	CASSTGGGYGVNVLTF
.	TRBV12-3/TRBV12-4	.	TRBJ2-5	TGTGCCAGCAGTAGTTCGAAGGGGAGACAAGAGACCCAGTACTTC	CASSSSKGRQETQYF
.	TRBV4-1	.	TRBJ2-1	TGCGCCAGCAGCCTAGCTGGTGGGTTTAAGCAGTTCTTC	CASSLAGGFKQFF
.	TRBV5-1	.	TRBJ2-1	TGCGCTAGCAGCATGGACAGTTCCTCCTACAATGAGCAGTTCTTC	CASSMDSSSYNEQFF
TRBD2	TRBV6-2/TRBV6-3	.	TRBJ2-7	TGTGCCAGCAGTTACTTGGCTAGCGGCCCGAACGAACAGTACTTC	CASSYLASGPNEQYF
.	TRBV10-2	.	TRBJ2-1	TGCGCCAGCAGTGAGCCGGAAGGGCTAGCCTACGACAATGAGCAGTTCTTC	CASSEPEGLAYDNEQFF
TRBD2	TRBV11-2	.	TRBJ2-1	TGTGCCAGCAGTTTAGATGAGCGATTCAGCGGGACCCTTTACAATGAGCAGTTTTTC	CASSLDERFSGTLYNEQFF
.	TRBV29-1	.	TRBJ2-2	TGCAGCGCTGAAGATGGTTTCTACGGGGAGCTGTTTTTT	CSAEDGFYGELFF
TRBD1	TRBV6-5	.	TRBJ1-2	TGTGCCGGCAGATTTGACAGGGGAAGAGGCTACACCTTC	CAGRFDRGRGYTF
TRBD1	TRBV4-2	.	TRBJ1-1	TGTGCCAGCAGCCCAGATCCCACAGGGGGCGGGAGTGCTTTCTTT	CASSPDPTGGGSAFF
.	TRBV4-1	.	TRBJ1-1	TGCGCCAGCAGCCGTACTTGGACAGAGAACACTGAAGCTCTCTTT	CASSRTWTENTEALF
TRBD2	TRBV6-5	few	TRBJ2-2	TGTGCCAGCAGGGGGACTAGCGGGAGTCTAGGGGAGCTGGTTTTT	CASRGTSGSLGELVF
TRBD2	TRBV6-1	once	TRBJ2-1	TGTGCCAGCCGTCCCCCTGGACTAGCAGCCTACGATGTGCAGTTCTTC	CASRPPGLAAYDVQFF
.	TRBV11-2	.	TRBJ2-1	TGTGCCAGCGGCTTAGGTTTGGGTGACGGGGACTACAATGAGCAGTTCTTC	CASGLGLGDGDYNEQFF
.	TRBV6-2/TRBV6-3	.	TRBJ2-1	TGTGCCAGCAGTTCCCCCCCTTTACAGTGCAATGAGCAGTTCTTC	CASSSPPLQCNEQFF
.	TRBV7-9	.	TRBJ1-1	TGTGACAGCCGCTTCGCAGTAGTGAACACTGAAGCTTTCTTT	CDSRFAVVNTEAFF
TRBD1	TRBV10-2	once	TRBJ2-7	TGCGCCAGCAGAAGGGGACAGGGGATTTCCCACGGGCAGTACTTC	CASRRGQGISHGQYF
.	TRBV7-9	.	TRBJ1-4	TGTGCCAGCAGCGCTAGGCAAGGGGGGGGTGAAGAACTGTTTTTT	CASSARQGGGEELFF
.	TRBV10-3	.	TRBJ1-1	TGTGCCGTCAGTGAGAGAGGCACTGAAGTTTTCTTT	CAVSERGTEVFF
TRBD2	TRBV29-1	.	TRBJ2-3	TGCAGCTGCCTAAGTGGGAGGGGAACAGATACGCAGTATTTT	CSCLSGRGTDTQYF
.	TRBV10-1	.	TRBJ2-1	TGCGCCAGCAGTGAGCCGGAGTACATCTACAATGAGAAGTTCTTC	CASSEPEYIYNEKFF
.	TRBV10-3	.	TRBJ2-7	TGTGCCGCCAAGGGTGCTGCCTATAAAAACTGCGAGCAGTACTTC	CAAKGAAYKNCEQYF
.	TRBV7-9	many	TRBJ1-1	TGTGCCAGCAGCTTAGCGGAAGTGGGGGGGGCTTTCTTT	CASSLAEVGGAFF
.	TRBV6-1	.	TRBJ2-7	TGTGCCAGCAGCCTGGGGAGCAGTAGCTTCTACGAGCAGTGCTTC	CASSLGSSSFYEQCF
TRBD1	TRBV7-9	.	TRBJ2-2	TGCGTCAGCAGCTTAGAGGGGGCCGACGGGGAGCTTTTTTTT	CVSSLEGADGELFF
TRBD2	TRBV11-2	.	TRBJ2-1	TGTGCCAGCACCCCGGGACTAGCGGCCTACAATGAGCAGTTCTTC	CASTPGLAAYNEQFF
TRBD2	TRBV6-6	once	TRBJ2-7	TGTGCCAGCGGGCGGACTAGCGGGGGGTCCAACGAGCAGTACTTC	CASGRTSGGSNEQYF
.	TRBV12-3/TRBV12-4	.	TRBJ1-1	TGTGCCAGCATCAGGAGAAACACTGAAGCTTCCTTT	CASIRRNTEASF